Below, 25 T cell receptor beta chains from the same sample are listed, as sequenced in a study of T cell repertoires in cytomegalovirus infection (dated by TCRdb to 2018 to 2020). The sequencing machine was an Illumina HiSeq 1500. Through fastp at Q25 and MiXCR, TCRdb rebuilt clones from the public reads, retaining in-frame beta chains. Every distinct CDR3 protein forms one entry, paired with its most common genes and DNA. The sample table holds nearly 650,000 distinct CDR3 sequences, of which roughly 24% were seen once. 7% to 9% of the sample belongs to the ten largest clones. Material for sequencing was CD8+ T cells from PBMCs. The receptors originated from a human donor in good health (CMV status not recorded). Some clones in this sample may be carry-over from other donors' samples.

This sequence joins TRBV2 and TRBJ1-1; D ambiguous. V was cut by 8 bases and J by 2 bases, with 9 bases left in between. The CDR3 runs to 12 residues. The germline gives CDR1 SNHLY, CDR2 FYNNEI. The CDR3 loop is CASLRRNTEAFF. The CDR3, as DNA: TGTGCCAGCCTTCGAAGAAACACTGAAGCTTTCTTT.

The chain links TRBV6-5 to TRBJ2-2; possibly TRBD1 for D (5 bases). The CDR3 runs to 17 residues. V was shortened by 6 bases and J by 2 bases, with 19 bases between the two germline ends. CDR1 and CDR2 (germline): MNHEY, SVGAGI. CDR3 region: CASSPNGARVNTGELFF. The CDR3 DNA is TGTGCCAGCAGCCCAAACGGCGCCAGGGTCAACACCGGGGAGCTGTTTTTT.

This clonotype has just a few counts. The rearrangement links TRBV24-1 to TRBJ2-7; possibly TRBD1 or TRBD2 for D (6 bases each). V was cut by 2 bases and J by 5 bases, with 9 bases left in between. Germline assignment: CDR1 KGHDR and CDR2 SFDVKD. The CDR3 loop spans 13 amino acids. Here the CDR3 reads CATSDSGANEQYF. CDR3 bases: TGTGCCACCAGTGATTCGGGGGCCAACGAGCAGTACTTC.

The chain couples TRBV4-1 to TRBJ2-7, with 7 nucleotides matching TRBD2. In germline, CDR1 is MGHRA, CDR2 YSYEKL. CDR3 length: 15 residues. The trim removed 1 base at V and 0 bases at J, leaving 3 bases unmatched. CDR3 region: CASSQALAASYEQYF. Written as DNA, the CDR3 is TGCGCCAGCAGCCAAGCGCTAGCGGCCTCCTACGAGCAGTACTTC.

This clonotype was found a few times. The CDR3 protein is CASTTGRGGLNEQFF. Here the CDR3 DNA reads TGTGCCAGTACGACCGGGAGGGGGGGCCTTAATGAGCAGTTCTTC. The V and J genes are TRBV19 and TRBJ2-1; 8 bases align to TRBD2. The germline gives CDR1 LNHDA, CDR2 SQIVND (reference sequence). The trim removed 7 bases at V and 7 bases at J, leaving 12 bases unmatched. The CDR3 length is 15 residues.

This sequence joins TRBV7-6 and TRBJ2-7; tentative D call: TRBD1 (9 bases). V was trimmed by 4 bases and J by 3 bases, leaving 19 bases between them. CDR1 and CDR2 (germline): SGHVS, FNYEAQ. This CDR3 contains 16 residues. CDR3 sequence (DNA): TGTGCCAGCAGCTACGGGGGGGACAGGGTAATCTACGAGCAGTACGTC. This translates into CASSYGGDRVIYEQYV.

This clonotype has at least ten counts. The V call is TRBV12-3 or TRBV12-4, the J call TRBJ1-1; TRBD1 aligns across 12 bases. The CDR3 loop spans 17 amino acids. V shed 5 bases, J shed 2 bases, and the junction held 9 bases outside the gene matches. The CDR3 loop is CASSPIRDRGRNTEAFF. CDR3 bases: TGTGCCAGCAGTCCTATCCGGGACAGGGGGCGAAACACTGAAGCTTTCTTT.

This clonotype was counted only a few times. This chain joins TRBV19 and TRBJ1-1; D not certain. Germline CDR1 reads LNHDA; CDR2 reads SQIVND (reference sequence). V lost 8 bases and J 0 bases, leaving 10 bases between the germline ends. The CDR3 is 13 residues long. The CDR3 protein is CASGVVMNTEAFF. CDR3 sequence (DNA): TGTGCCAGTGGTGTCGTGATGAACACTGAAGCTTTCTTT. Using reference TRBV19 and TRBJ1-1 for the parts outside the CDR3, the full variable domain is DGGITQSPKYLFRKEGQNVTLSCEQNLNHDAMYWYRQDPGQGLRLIYYSQIVNDFQKGDIAEGYSVSREKKESFPLTVTSAQKNPTAFYLCASGVVMNTEAFFGQGTRLTVV.

The V call is TRBV5-4, the J call TRBJ2-7; 9 nucleotides agree with TRBD2. The V and J ends lost 1 base and 1 base, in that order; junction bases with no gene match: 3. CDR1 is SGHNT, CDR2 YYREEE, per germline (reference sequence). The length of the CDR3 is 15 residues. CDR3 sequence: CASSLRAGGSYEQYV. The CDR3 DNA reads TGTGCCAGCAGCTTGAGAGCGGGGGGTTCCTACGAGCAGTACGTC.

A word on this clonotype: At one of its ends the junction is not consistent with the germline gene, which may arise from a read error. The chain is built from TRBV7-6 and TRBJ1-1; D is ambiguous. The V gene's germline CDR1 is SGHVS and CDR2 FNYEAQ. The CDR3 is made up of 12 amino acids. The CDR3 DNA reads as TGTGTCAGCAGTGCCCCCGGTAGTGAAGCTTTCTTT. Protein product: CVSSAPGSEAFF. Drawing the rest from reference TRBV7-6 and TRBJ1-1, the complete variable domain is GAGVSQSPRYKVTKRGQDVALRCDPISGHVSLYWYRQALGQGPEFLTYFNYEAQQDKSGLPNDRFSAERPEGSISTLTIQRTEQRDSAMYRCVSSAPGSEAFFGQGTRLTVV.

The chain recombines TRBV4-1 with TRBJ2-1, with D tentatively TRBD1 (5 bases). The CDR3 spans 12 residues. V was shortened by 2 bases and J by 8 bases, with 7 bases between the two germline ends. Germline assignment: CDR1 MGHRA and CDR2 YSYEKL. The CDR3 region is CASSQRGHEQFF. CDR3 sequence (DNA): TGCGCCAGCAGCCAAAGGGGTCATGAGCAGTTCTTC.

The V call is TRBV20-1, the J call TRBJ2-1, with 8 bases identical to TRBD2. With 5 bases clipped from V and 8 bases from J, the junction kept 14 bases outside the gene matches. This CDR3 has 15 residues. Germline CDR1 is DFQATT and CDR2 is SNEGSKA (reference sequence). The CDR3 protein is CSAHEIAGTSYEQFF. The CDR3 DNA sequence: TGCAGTGCTCACGAGATAGCGGGGACCTCCTATGAGCAGTTCTTC.

This clonotype showed up many times. The genes are TRBV7-2 and TRBJ1-6; 9 bases match TRBD1. The ends lost 5 bases at V and 7 bases at J; junction bases unmatched: 9. There are 16 residues in the CDR3. The germline V gene encodes CDR1 SGHTA and CDR2 FQGNSA. CDR3 bases: TGTGCCAGCAGCCTACAGGGGGCATTGAAAAATTCACCCCTCCACTTT. Residues: CASSLQGALKNSPLHF.

This clonotype was counted ten times or more. The rearrangement joins TRBV7-2 to TRBJ2-1; 9 nucleotides agree with TRBD2. CDR1 SGHTA and CDR2 FQGNSA come from the germline V gene. The CDR3 is 17 residues long. V lost 6 bases, J lost 10 bases, and 19 bases stayed unmatched. DNA for the CDR3: TGTGCCAGCAGTGAAAGGGGTAGCGGGGGACTAATCGGAGAGCAGTTCTTC. This translates into CASSERGSGGLIGEQFF.

The chain couples TRBV18 to TRBJ2-1; D call uncertain. This CDR3 comprises 16 residues. CDR1 is KGHSH and CDR2 is LQKENI in the germline V gene. V lost 3 bases and J lost 5, with 17 bases in between. CDR3 coding DNA: TGTGCCAGCTCACCCGATGGCCCCCGCTCGAACAATGAGCAGTTCTTC. It translates to CASSPDGPRSNNEQFF. Drawing the rest from reference TRBV18 and TRBJ2-1, the complete variable domain is NAGVMQNPRHLVRRRGQEARLRCSPMKGHSHVYWYRQLPEEGLKFMVYLQKENIIDESGMPKERFSAEFPKEGPSILRIQQVVRGDSAAYFCASSPDGPRSNNEQFFGPGTRLTVL.

This chain connects TRBV20-1 to TRBJ2-2; 8 bases are shared with TRBD2. Germline V gives CDR1 DFQATT, CDR2 SNEGSKA (reference sequence). This CDR3 contains 16 residues. V shed 5 bases, J shed 3 bases, and the junction held 11 bases outside the gene matches. The CDR3 DNA is TGCAGTGCTCTCCCGGGAGGGGGGCCAGACACCGGGGAGCTGTTTTTT. Encoded protein: CSALPGGGPDTGELFF.

The rearrangement links TRBV3-1 to TRBJ2-5, with D possibly TRBD2 on 5 matching bases. The length of the CDR3 is 12 residues. CDR1 is LGHDT, CDR2 YNNKEL, per germline (reference sequence). The V end lost 8 bases, the J end lost 4 bases, and 11 bases lay between the germline ends. CDR3 nucleotide sequence: TGTGCCAGCCGAGGGCGGCGAGAGACCCAGTACTTC. This encodes CASRGRRETQYF.

This clonotype was picked up many times. The chain joins TRBV7-9 to TRBJ2-6; no reliable D call. Germline CDR1 SEHNR, CDR2 FQNEAQ (reference sequence). V lost 8 bases and J lost 0, with 11 bases in between. CDR3 size: 15 residues. The CDR3 nucleotides are TGTGCCAGCGCACAGATTAGCTCTGGGGCCAACGTCCTGACTTTC. Its protein product is CASAQISSGANVLTF.

Regarding this clonotype: A read error may explain this, as a much larger clone is one base away. The V and J genes are TRBV7-4 and TRBJ1-1, with D tentatively TRBD1 (5 bases). Germline V gene lookup returns CDR1 SGHVT and CDR2 SQSDAQ. The CDR3 length is 14 residues. CDR3 protein: CVSSPREQGTEAFF. CDR3 sequence (DNA): TGTGTCAGCAGCCCCAGAGAGCAGGGCACTGAAGCTTTCTTT. The entire variable domain, with the rest obtained from reference TRBV7-4 and TRBJ1-1, is as follows: GAGVSQSPRYKVAKRGRDVALRCDSISGHVTLYWYRQTLGQGSEVLTYSQSDAQRDKSGRPSGRFSAERPERSVSTLKIQRTEQGDSAVYLCVSSPREQGTEAFFGQGTRLTVV.

This clonotype was found a few times. CDR3 sequence reads: CSVEGEAKTQYF. CDR3 nucleotides: TGCAGCGTTGAGGGGGAAGCAAAGACCCAGTACTTC. The chain has TRBV29-1 and TRBJ2-5; D is perhaps TRBD1 or TRBD2 (5 bases each). CDR3 size: 12 residues. Trimming cost V 3 bases and J 6 bases, with 11 bases left between them. CDR1 is SQVTM, CDR2 ANQGSEA, per germline.

The chain recombines TRBV29-1 with TRBJ1-1; D call uncertain. Trimming shortened V by 4 bases and J by 1 base, and 16 bases separated the two germline ends. Germline V gene lookup returns CDR1 SQVTM and CDR2 ANQGSEA. The CDR3 length is 15 residues. The CDR3, as DNA: TGCAGCGTTGTGACGGGAGGATATGGGAACACTGAAGCTTTCTTT. Residues: CSVVTGGYGNTEAFF.

Concerning this clonotype itself: Just one base apart from a much larger clone, this may be a read error. This chain connects TRBV7-8 to TRBJ2-2; 7 nucleotides line up with TRBD2. This CDR3 comprises 16 residues. CDR1 is SGHVS, CDR2 FQNEAQ, per germline. CDR3 region: CTSSLTSPSRDGELFF. The CDR3 nucleotides are TGTACCAGCAGCTTGACTAGCCCCTCGAGGGACGGGGAGCTGTTTTTT.

The table lists this clonotype with many counts. This chain joins TRBV7-6 and TRBJ2-1, with D possibly called TRBD1 or TRBD2 (5 bases each). Trimming pared 5 bases from V and 5 bases from J, leaving 16 bases between. Germline values: CDR1 SGHVS, CDR2 FNYEAQ. This CDR3 contains 15 residues. The CDR3 region is CASSPYPGTDNEQFF. The CDR3 DNA follows: TGTGCCAGCAGCCCGTACCCTGGGACGGACAATGAGCAGTTCTTC.

As to this clonotype: This clone may be a read error of a much larger clone one base away. CDR3 residues: CANSLGQTYTEAFF. The CDR3 region has the DNA TGTGCCAACAGCCTAGGACAGACCTACACTGAAGCTTTCTTT. The genes are TRBV7-2 and TRBJ1-1; maybe TRBD1 (6 bases). Germline CDR1 SGHTA, CDR2 FQGNSA. This CDR3 region has 14 residues.

This clonotype was observed at least ten times. This chain uses TRBV27 with TRBJ2-2, with D uncertain. Germline-derived CDR1 and CDR2 are MNHEY and SMNVEV (reference sequence). This CDR3 has 13 residues. V was pared by 2 bases and J by 6 bases, with 7 bases between. In DNA form, the CDR3 reads TGTGCCAGCAGTTTACAGGCCGCCGGGGAGCTGTTTTTT. This encodes CASSLQAAGELFF.